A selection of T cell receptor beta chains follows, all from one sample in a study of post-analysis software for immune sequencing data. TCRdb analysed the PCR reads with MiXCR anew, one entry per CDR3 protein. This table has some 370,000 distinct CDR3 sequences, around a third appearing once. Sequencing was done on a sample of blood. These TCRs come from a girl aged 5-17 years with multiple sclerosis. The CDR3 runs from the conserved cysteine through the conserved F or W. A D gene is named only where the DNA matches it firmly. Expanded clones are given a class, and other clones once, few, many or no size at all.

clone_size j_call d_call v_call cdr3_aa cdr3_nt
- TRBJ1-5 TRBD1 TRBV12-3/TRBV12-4 CASSFGQGLIPQHF TGTGCCAGCAGTTTCGGACAGGGCCTAATACCCCAGCATTTT
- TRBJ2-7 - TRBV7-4 CASSQQVSYEQYF TGTGCCAGCAGCCAACAGGTATCCTACGAGCAGTACTTC
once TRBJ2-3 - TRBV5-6 CASSFGILKFTDTQYF TGTGCCAGCAGCTTCGGCATCTTAAAATTCACAGATACGCAGTATTTT
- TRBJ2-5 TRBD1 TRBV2 CASSEDRGTGRKETQYF TGTGCCAGCAGTGAAGACCGAGGGACAGGCAGAAAAGAGACCCAGTACTTC
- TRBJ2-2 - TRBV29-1 CSVEELGGNTGELFF TGCAGCGTTGAAGAACTGGGAGGGAACACCGGGGAGCTGTTTTTT
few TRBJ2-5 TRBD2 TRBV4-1 CASSQDRGLEYQETQYF TGCGCCAGCAGCCAAGACCGGGGACTAGAGTACCAAGAGACCCAGTACTTC
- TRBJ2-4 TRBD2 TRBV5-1 CASRGLAGGNEQYF TGCGCCAGCAGGGGACTAGCGGGGGGGAATGAGCAGTACTTC
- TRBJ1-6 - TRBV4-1 CASSQDRGVVSPLHF TGCGCCAGCAGCCAAGATCGGGGGGTGGTTTCACCCCTCCACTTT
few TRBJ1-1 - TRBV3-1 CASSQGRRTRTMNTEAFF TGTGCCAGCAGCCAAGGCAGGAGGACCCGAACTATGAACACTGAAGCTTTCTTT
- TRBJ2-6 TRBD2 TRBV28 CASSLGPQAGLISGANVLTF TGTGCCAGCAGTTTAGGACCCCAAGCGGGACTTATCTCTGGGGCCAACGTCCTGACTTTC
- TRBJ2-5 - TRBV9 CASSVGGDSRAQYF TGTGCCAGCAGCGTAGGGGGCGATTCGCGGGCCCAGTACTTC
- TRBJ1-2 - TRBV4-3 CANSQARDNNYGYTF TGCGCCAACAGCCAAGCGCGGGACAATAACTATGGCTACACCTTC
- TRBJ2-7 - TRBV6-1 CASSFRVPSYEQYF TGTGCCAGCAGCTTCCGGGTACCCTCCTACGAGCAGTACTTC
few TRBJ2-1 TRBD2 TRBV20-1 CSARDLSGGAVGEQFF TGCAGTGCTAGGGACCTTAGCGGGGGGGCCGTTGGTGAGCAGTTCTTC
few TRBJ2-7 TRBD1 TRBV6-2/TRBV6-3 CASRLPRDRVYEQYF TGTGCCAGCAGACTCCCCCGGGACAGAGTCTACGAGCAGTACTTC
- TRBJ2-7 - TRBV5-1 CASSSTRGASYEQYF TGCGCCAGCAGCTCAACCAGGGGGGCATCTTACGAGCAGTACTTC
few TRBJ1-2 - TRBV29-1 CSVGPGNYGYTF TGCAGCGTTGGCCCAGGGAACTATGGCTACACCTTC
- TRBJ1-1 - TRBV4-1 CASSQARTVNTEAFF TGCGCCAGCAGCCAAGCGAGGACGGTGAACACTGAAGCTTTCTTT
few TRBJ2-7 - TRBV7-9 CASTSQGSIYEQYF TGTGCCAGCACCTCGCAGGGATCCATCTACGAGCAGTACTTC
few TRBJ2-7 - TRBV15 CATSTSPGRRIYEQYF TGTGCCACCAGCACCTCCCCCGGCCGTAGGATTTACGAGCAGTACTTC
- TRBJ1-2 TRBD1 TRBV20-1 CSAREGTGTIYGYTF TGCAGTGCTAGAGAAGGGACAGGGACGATCTATGGCTACACCTTC
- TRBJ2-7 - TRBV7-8 CASSLAQRSSVSYEQYF TGTGCCAGCAGCTTAGCGCAGAGGTCTAGTGTATCCTACGAGCAGTACTTC
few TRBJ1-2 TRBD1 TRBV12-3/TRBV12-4 CASSLGQGASYGYTF TGTGCCAGCAGTCTAGGACAGGGGGCCTCCTATGGCTACACCTTC
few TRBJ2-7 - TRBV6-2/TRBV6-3 CASSDTYYEQYF TGTGCCAGCAGCGATACTTACTACGAGCAGTACTTC
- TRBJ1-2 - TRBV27 CASSSSGYNYGYTF TGTGCCAGCAGCTCGTCTGGGTATAACTATGGCTACACCTTC
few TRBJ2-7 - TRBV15 CATSRDGHFSSYEQYF TGTGCCACCAGCAGAGATGGTCATTTTAGCTCCTACGAGCAGTACTTC
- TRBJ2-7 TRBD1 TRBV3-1 CASSQTGTDYEQYF TGTGCCAGCAGCCAAACCGGGACAGACTACGAGCAGTACTTC
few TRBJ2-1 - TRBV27 CASSLGGSMRAIYNEQFF TGTGCCAGCAGTTTGGGGGGTTCTATGAGGGCAATCTACAATGAGCAGTTCTTC
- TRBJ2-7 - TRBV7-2 CASSSPDADYEQYF TGTGCCAGCAGCTCCCCGGACGCCGACTACGAGCAGTACTTC
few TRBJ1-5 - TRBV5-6 CASSFRYGNQPQHF TGTGCCAGCAGCTTCCGGTACGGGAATCAGCCCCAGCATTTT
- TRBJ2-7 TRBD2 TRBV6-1 CASEPLTSGSYEQYF TGTGCCAGCGAACCCTTGACTAGCGGATCCTACGAGCAGTACTTC
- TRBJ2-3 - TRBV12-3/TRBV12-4 CASKVTDSSADTQYF TGTGCCAGCAAGGTGACAGATTCTAGCGCAGATACGCAGTATTTT
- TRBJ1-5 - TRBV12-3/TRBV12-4 CASSLEGDPKNQPQHF TGTGCCAGCAGTTTAGAAGGGGACCCCAAAAATCAGCCCCAGCATTTT
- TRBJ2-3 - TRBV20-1 CSTVRASSTDTQYF TGCAGTACCGTGAGAGCTTCTAGCACAGATACGCAGTATTTT
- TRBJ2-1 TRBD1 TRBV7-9 CASSHIDRGLYNEQFF TGTGCCAGCAGCCATATAGACAGGGGGTTATACAATGAGCAGTTCTTC
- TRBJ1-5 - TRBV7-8 CASSSGIPGTYTNQPQHF TGTGCCAGCAGTTCCGGGATACCCGGGACTTACACCAATCAGCCCCAGCATTTT
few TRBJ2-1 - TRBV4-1 CASSQEMGLTYNEQFF TGCGCCAGCAGCCAAGAAATGGGTCTTACCTACAATGAGCAGTTCTTC